Below are 7 T cell receptor beta chains sequenced from a single sample in a study of cytomegalovirus exposure and HLA in healthy donors. PCR amplification relied on 60 Vbeta primers (plus 13 Jbeta primers). The method was immunoSEQ multiplex PCR; TCRdb's version includes in-frame clones alone and lacks a portion of them. The table records roughly 170,000 clones, about 80% of them present only once. Sequencing input: PBMCs. The source is a woman in her twenties or thirties in good health and CMV-seropositive.

The V gene is TRBV7-2, the J gene TRBJ2-7; perhaps TRBD2 as D (6 bases). This CDR3 is 14 amino acids long. CDR1 SGHTA and CDR2 FQGNSA come from the germline V gene. Trimming cost V 5 bases and J 6 bases, with 17 bases left between them. The CDR3 here is CASSRGTLKGEQYF. The CDR3 DNA sequence: TGTGCCAGCAGCCGCGGGACCCTAAAAGGCGAGCAGTACTTC.

This clone turned up a few times. This rearrangement joins TRBV2 to TRBJ1-5; TRBD1 might be the D (5 bases). V shed 9 bases and J shed 5 bases, with 17 bases lying between them. Per the germline V gene, CDR1 is SNHLY and CDR2 is FYNNEI. This CDR3 region has 14 residues. The CDR3 bases are TGTGCCAGGGGGGGTCCGGATGGTGATCAGCCCCAGCATTTT. It codes for CARGGPDGDQPQHF.

V gene TRBV11-3 combines with J gene TRBJ2-6; 7 nucleotides line up with TRBD2. The CDR3 runs 15 residues. Germline loops: CDR1 SGHNT, CDR2 YENEEA. The junction had 2 bases not matched to a gene; V was cut back by 5 bases and J by 1 base. The DNA for the CDR3 is TGTGCCAGCAGCCCGCGGGAGTCTGGGGCCAACGTCCTGACTTTC. Residues: CASSPRESGANVLTF.

The V call is TRBV29-1, the J call TRBJ2-7, with 10 bases aligning to TRBD1. CDR1 and CDR2 (germline): SQVTM, ANQGSEA. This CDR3 region has 15 residues. V shed 6 bases and J 4 bases; nucleotides not matched to a gene: 12. The DNA for the CDR3 is TGCAGCGTAGGGACAGGGGTAAACCCTTGGTACGAGCAGTACTTC. Translation: CSVGTGVNPWYEQYF.

This clone was recorded a few times. The chain carries TRBV6-6 and TRBJ2-1; the match to TRBD2 covers 7 bases. The CDR3 sequence is 14 residues long. The V segment lost 10 bases and the J segment 4 bases; nucleotides outside the gene matches: 10. The germline CDR1 and CDR2 sequences are MNHNY and SVGAGI (reference sequence). As DNA, the CDR3 is TGTGCCACCGATGAAGCTAGCGGATACAATGAGCAGTTCTTC. Its translation: CATDEASGYNEQFF.

The rearrangement uses TRBV7-9 and TRBJ2-3, with 7 nucleotides matching TRBD2. The length of the CDR3 is 12 residues. CDR1 and CDR2 (germline): SEHNR, FQNEAQ (reference sequence). V was clipped by 5 bases and J by 6 bases; unmatched bases: 2. In DNA, the CDR3 is TGTGCCAGCAGCCCCGGGGGGGATACGCAGTATTTT. This encodes CASSPGGDTQYF. Based on the CDR3 plus reference TRBV7-9 and TRBJ2-3, the full variable domain is DTGVSQNPRHKITKRGQNVTFRCDPISEHNRLYWYRQTLGQGPEFLTYFQNEAQLEKSRLLSDRFSAERPKGSFSTLEIQRTEQGDSAMYLCASSPGGDTQYFGPGTRLTVL.

This chain links TRBV9 with TRBJ2-7, with 7 positions matching TRBD2. With V trimmed by 0 bases and J by 4 bases, 7 bases remained unmatched. CDR3 length: 15 residues. Per germline, CDR1 SGDLS and CDR2 YYNGEE. The CDR3 DNA is TGTGCCAGCAGCGTAGCGGGGGGACCTACTTACGAGCAGTACTTC. Protein product: CASSVAGGPTYEQYF.